Following are 30 T cell receptor beta chains from one sample sequenced in a study of T cells in Graves' hyperthyroidism and ophthalmopathy (dated by TCRdb to the late 2010s). Library method: multiplex PCR. Reads for this sample came from an Illumina HiSeq 2000. The TCR beta CDR3 regions were amplified from RNA transcripts. The first round of RT-PCR for the TCR CDR3 was performed with the HTBI primer set and the Qiagen OneStep RT-PCR kit. TCRdb trimmed the raw reads at Q25, called clones with MiXCR and kept productive beta chains. Entries that share a CDR3 protein sequence are merged under the most common genes and DNA. Across this sample there are around 100,000 distinct CDR3 sequences, with over 45% seen only once. The ten largest account for roughly 24% of the sample. Sequencing input: blood. Receptors originate from a man aged 40-49 years with Graves' hyperthyroidism.

This clonotype was recorded many times. The chain uses TRBV7-9 and TRBJ2-1, with 7 positions matching TRBD1. Trimming took 4 bases from V and 8 from J; bases not matched to a gene: 20. The CDR3 length is 18 residues. Looked up from germline, CDR1 is SEHNR and CDR2 is FQNEAQ (reference sequence). The CDR3 coding sequence is TGTGCCAGCAGCTCACCGACCCGACAGGGCGCGAATGGGGATGAGCAGTTCTTC. It encodes CASSSPTRQGANGDEQFF. Full variable domain (remainder filled in from reference TRBV7-9 and TRBJ2-1): DTGVSQNPRHKITKRGQNVTFRCDPISEHNRLYWYRQTLGQGPEFLTYFQNEAQLEKSRLLSDRFSAERPKGSFSTLEIQRTEQGDSAMYLCASSSPTRQGANGDEQFFGPGTRLTVL.

The chain joins TRBV7-2 to TRBJ2-3; D is unclear. This CDR3 has 14 amino acids. CDR1 and CDR2 (germline): SGHTA, FQGNSA. V lost 0 bases, J lost 11 bases, and 15 bases lay in between. CDR3 nucleotide sequence: TGTGCCAGCAGCTTAGCGGGCAGGCACAATGAGCAGTATTTT. It translates to CASSLAGRHNEQYF.

Concerning this clonotype: One end of the junction varies from germline; a read error may be responsible. The chain has TRBV29-1 and TRBJ2-3, with 13 bases identical to TRBD2. The CDR3 totals 16 residues. Germline CDR1 SQVTM, CDR2 ANQGSEA. This chain's CDR3 is CSVDTSGRAKEGTRYF. The CDR3 region has the DNA TGCAGCGTTGACACTAGCGGGAGGGCCAAAGAGGGTACGCGGTATTTC.

A remark on this clonotype: This CDR3 is missing its conserved last phenylalanine or tryptophan, likely due to a read error. This chain uses TRBV6-6 with TRBJ2-3; possible D gene TRBD2, 6 bases. There are 15 residues in the CDR3. The germline V gene has CDR1 MNHNY and CDR2 SVGAGI (reference sequence). Trimming pared 8 bases from V and 3 bases from J, leaving 18 bases between. CDR3: CASDPVAEDTDTQYC. Written as DNA, the CDR3 is TGTGCCAGCGACCCAGTAGCGGAGGATACAGATACGCAGTATTGT.

As concerns this clonotype: At one of its ends the junction is not consistent with the germline gene, which may arise from a read error. The V gene is TRBV5-1, the J gene TRBJ2-5; the D gene is possibly TRBD2 (6 bases). This CDR3 spans 13 amino acids. Germline assignment: CDR1 SGHRS and CDR2 YFSETQ. The DNA of the CDR3 is TGTGCCAGCAGCTCGGGAGCGGAAGAGACCCAGTGCTTC. Translation: CASSSGAEETQCF.

The chain has TRBV29-1 and TRBJ2-5; 7 bases are shared with TRBD1. Germline values: CDR1 SQVTM, CDR2 ANQGSEA. The CDR3 loop spans 14 amino acids. Germline trimming cut 8 bases from V and 3 bases from J; bases unmatched to any gene: 12. For the CDR3, the DNA is TGCAGCAGCCGCCTAGGGGGCGTGGAAGAGACCCAGTACTTC. It translates to CSSRLGGVEETQYF.

The genes are TRBV3-1 and TRBJ2-3; D may be TRBD2 (6 bases). Germline-derived CDR1 and CDR2 are LGHDT and YNNKEL (reference sequence). The CDR3 runs to 17 residues. V gave up 0 bases and J gave up 0 bases, with 13 bases separating them. As DNA, the CDR3 is TGTGCCAGCAGCCAAGAAGGGAGCGGGCCTAGCACAGATACGCAGTATTTT. It is translated as CASSQEGSGPSTDTQYF.

This clonotype was seen at least ten times. The rearrangement joins TRBV28 to TRBJ1-5, with TRBD1 matching 9 bases. V lost 8 bases, J lost 6 bases, and 5 bases stayed unmatched. Germline V gene sequence: CDR1 MDHEN, CDR2 SYDVKM. CDR3 length equals 13 residues. CDR3 bases: TGTGCCAGCGCACAGGGGGCGAGTCAGCCCCAGCATTTT. It encodes CASAQGASQPQHF.

With respect to this clonotype: A much larger clone sits a single nucleotide away, making a read error possible. The CDR3 carries no conserved terminal phenylalanine or tryptophan, so it likely arises from a read error. The chain uses TRBV20-1 and TRBJ2-4; TRBD2 matches 9 bases. Trimming cost V 5 bases and J 7 bases; bases outside gene matches: 9. Germline loops: CDR1 DFQATT, CDR2 SNEGSKA (reference sequence). This CDR3 has 14 amino acids. CDR3 sequence (DNA): TGCAGTGCTCAGCGGGGGGCCGAACCTAACATTCAGTACCTC. Its translation: CSAQRGAEPNIQYL.

This clonotype has at least ten counts. V gene TRBV13 combines with J gene TRBJ1-5, with a tentative D call TRBD1 (5 bases). The CDR3 covers 16 residues. Germline V CDR1 and CDR2: PRHDT, FYEKMQ (reference sequence). Trimming cost V 1 base and J 3 bases, with 13 bases left between them. The CDR3: CASSLDLGGNNQPQHF. In DNA form, the CDR3 reads TGTGCCAGCAGCTTAGACCTGGGGGGGAACAATCAGCCCCAGCATTTT. Looking up the rest from reference TRBV13 and TRBJ1-5 gives the full variable domain: AAGVIQSPRHLIKEKRETATLKCYPIPRHDTVYWYQQGPGQDPQFLISFYEKMQSDKGSIPDRFSAQQFSDYHSELNMSSLELGDSALYFCASSLDLGGNNQPQHFGDGTRLSIL.

Only one count was recorded for this clonotype. The chain joins TRBV2 to TRBJ1-1, with D possibly matching TRBD1 (6 bases). V was clipped by 5 bases and J by 1 base, with 11 bases between them. The CDR3 runs 14 residues. The V gene's germline CDR1 is SNHLY and CDR2 FYNNEI. As DNA, the CDR3 is TGTGCCAGCAGTTTATTGACAGGGAACACTGAAGCTTTCTTT. This sequence encodes CASSLLTGNTEAFF.

The J gene is TRBJ2-5, the V gene TRBV15; D may be TRBD2 (6 bases). There are 19 residues in the CDR3. Per germline, CDR1 LNHNV and CDR2 YYDKDF (reference sequence). V was pared by 4 bases and J by 0 bases, with 24 bases between. This CDR3 reads CATSTLGAMRDLNQETQYF. Written as DNA, the CDR3 is TGTGCCACCAGCACCCTCGGGGCCATGCGGGATTTAAACCAAGAGACCCAGTACTTC.

Ten or more counts support this clonotype. V usage is TRBV25-1 and J usage is TRBJ2-1, with 7 bases aligning to TRBD2. V lost 0 bases to trimming and J lost 9 bases; unmatched junction nucleotides: 8. The CDR3 length is 15 residues. Per germline, CDR1 MGHDK and CDR2 SYGVNS. CDR3 nucleotides: TGTGCCAGCAGTGAATATAGGGGAGGGGCCAGTGAGCAGTTCTTC. Residues: CASSEYRGGASEQFF.

The chain carries TRBV6-5 and TRBJ1-4, with D maybe TRBD1 (5 bases). Germline loops: CDR1 MNHEY, CDR2 SVGAGI. Trimming stripped 11 bases from V and 5 bases from J, with 21 bases between. The CDR3 totals 15 residues. The DNA of the CDR3 is TGTGCCTCTACTTTTAATGGGGCAGGGAATGAAAAACTGTTTTTT. This translates into CASTFNGAGNEKLFF.

This clonotype was counted at least ten times. V and J are TRBV3-1 and TRBJ1-1; no definite D call. Looked up from germline, CDR1 is LGHDT and CDR2 is YNNKEL (reference sequence). Trimming pared 2 bases from V and 4 bases from J, leaving 11 bases between. This CDR3 has 14 residues. The CDR3 DNA follows: TGTGCCAGCAGCCAAATCGGGTGGAGCACTGAAGCTTTCTTT. Residues: CASSQIGWSTEAFF.

This clonotype has a count of ten or more. V usage is TRBV9 and J usage is TRBJ2-5, with 7 bases matching TRBD1. The germline V gene encodes CDR1 SGDLS and CDR2 YYNGEE. With V trimmed by 0 bases and J by 6 bases, 2 bases remained unmatched. This CDR3 has 13 amino acids. The CDR3 sequence is CASSVEDRQTQYF. In nucleotides, the CDR3 is TGTGCCAGCAGCGTAGAGGACAGGCAGACCCAGTACTTC.

A note on this clonotype: A read error is likely, as this CDR3 ends without the conserved phenylalanine or tryptophan. The rearrangement joins TRBV7-9 to TRBJ2-2; TRBD2 matches at 13 bases. Looked up from germline, CDR1 is SEHNR and CDR2 is FQNEAQ (reference sequence). The CDR3 is made up of 18 amino acids. The CDR3 DNA is TGTACCAGCAGTTCTAGACTAGCGGGAGGCCCGACCGCCGGGGAGCTGTTTCTT. It codes for CTSSSRLAGGPTAGELFL.

This clonotype was found a few times. The J gene is TRBJ1-1, the V gene TRBV6-5; a possible D gene is TRBD1 (5 bases). V was trimmed by 5 bases and J by 6 bases, leaving 13 bases between them. There are 13 residues in the CDR3. CDR1 and CDR2 (germline): MNHEY, SVGAGI. In DNA, the CDR3 is TGTGCCAGCAGTGAAAATCGGGGCCCTGAAGCTTTCTTT. Translation: CASSENRGPEAFF.

The chain links TRBV29-1 to TRBJ2-7; D not resolved. The germline V and J ends were trimmed by 0 bases and 4 bases, with 4 bases remaining between them. The CDR3 spans 11 residues. Germline V lookup: CDR1 SQVTM, CDR2 ANQGSEA. The CDR3 loop is CSVEERYEQYF. The CDR3 DNA sequence: TGCAGCGTTGAAGAGCGGTACGAGCAGTACTTC.

The V call is TRBV29-1, the J call TRBJ1-3; D not resolved. CDR1 and CDR2 from the germline V gene are SQVTM and ANQGSEA. Trimming removed 7 bases at V and 0 bases at J, with 16 bases between. The length of the CDR3 is 15 residues. CDR3 loop: CSADPGKSSGNTIYF. CDR3 coding DNA: TGCAGCGCCGATCCCGGGAAAAGCTCTGGAAACACCATATATTTT.

The chain recombines TRBV10-3 with TRBJ1-1; the match to TRBD1 covers 7 bases. The CDR3 sequence is 13 residues long. The V segment lost 8 bases and the J segment 1 base; nucleotides outside the gene matches: 4. Looked up from germline, CDR1 is ENHRY and CDR2 is SYGVKD. CDR3 sequence (DNA): TGTGCCATCCGGGACAGCGCGAACACTGAAGCTTTCTTT. It specifies CAIRDSANTEAFF.

Ten or more counts support this clonotype. The V and J genes are TRBV11-3 and TRBJ2-7, with D possibly being TRBD1 or TRBD2 (6 bases each). V lost 5 bases and J lost 2, with 10 bases in between. Looked up from germline, CDR1 is SGHNT and CDR2 is YENEEA. This CDR3 is 13 amino acids long. In nucleotides, the CDR3 is TGTGCCAGCAGCCGCGGGACACCCTACGAGCAGTACTTC. This translates into CASSRGTPYEQYF.

This sequence joins TRBV19 and TRBJ2-3; D is perhaps TRBD1 or TRBD2 (5 bases each). Germline V gene lookup returns CDR1 LNHDA and CDR2 SQIVND (reference sequence). Trimming took 5 bases from V and 6 from J, leaving 12 bases between them. The CDR3 runs 13 residues. The CDR3 sequence: CASSPREGDTQYF. The CDR3 nucleotides are TGTGCCAGTAGTCCGCGAGAGGGGGATACGCAGTATTTT.

In its sample, this clonotype was seen many times. The chain links TRBV4-1 to TRBJ1-2; TRBD1 might be the D (5 bases). The CDR3 has 15 amino acids. Germline values: CDR1 MGHRA, CDR2 YSYEKL. Trimming left V 4 bases short and J 6 bases short, with 18 bases between. The DNA for the CDR3 is TGCGCCAGCAGCCCTCGAGGCGAGGGACGGGATGGCTACACCTTC. It encodes CASSPRGEGRDGYTF.

The chain has TRBV2 and TRBJ2-5; maybe TRBD1 (5 bases). Germline lookup yields CDR1 SNHLY and CDR2 FYNNEI. This CDR3 comprises 13 residues. Trimming pared 11 bases from V and 5 bases from J, leaving 18 bases between. The CDR3 spells CACIVQQEETQYF. For the CDR3, the DNA is TGTGCCTGCATAGTGCAACAGGAGGAGACCCAGTACTTC.

A word on this clonotype: A single base separates this from a much larger clone, so it may be a read error. This sequence joins TRBV5-1 and TRBJ1-1; the D is unclear. The CDR3 loop spans 15 amino acids. CDR1 and CDR2 (germline): SGHRS, YFSETQ. The CDR3 DNA reads TGCACCAGCAGCTTCCTCCCGAGCAGGAACACTGAAGCTTTCTTT. Residues: CTSSFLPSRNTEAFF.

Concerning this clonotype: This likely came from a read error, as a far larger clone is one base away. The rearrangement uses TRBV19 and TRBJ1-6; 8 bases map to TRBD1. CDR3 size: 20 residues. V lost 0 bases and J lost 0; bases outside the gene matches: 10. CDR1 LNHDA and CDR2 SQIVND come from the germline V gene (reference sequence). This chain's CDR3 is CASSIDKQTGVSSYNSPLHF. The DNA of the CDR3 is TGTGCCAGTAGTATAGATAAGCAGACAGGGGTGAGCTCCTATAATTCACCCCTCCACTTT.

This clonotype was seen many times. The V gene is TRBV7-6, the J gene TRBJ2-2; D is possibly TRBD1 (6 bases). The germline CDR1 and CDR2 sequences are SGHVS and FNYEAQ. This CDR3 is built from 17 residues. The ends were cut back, 0 bases at V and 0 bases at J, with 11 bases in the middle. The DNA for the CDR3 is TGTGCCAGCAGCTTAGCCGTCGGACAGCCGAACACCGGGGAGCTGTTTTTT. This codes for CASSLAVGQPNTGELFF. Together with reference TRBV7-6 and TRBJ2-2, the CDR3 gives the full variable domain: GAGVSQSPRYKVTKRGQDVALRCDPISGHVSLYWYRQALGQGPEFLTYFNYEAQQDKSGLPNDRFSAERPEGSISTLTIQRTEQRDSAMYRCASSLAVGQPNTGELFFGEGSRLTVL.

The J gene is TRBJ1-2, the V gene TRBV7-8; no clear D gene. Trimming cost V 0 bases and J 12 bases, with 8 bases left between them. The CDR3 is 11 residues long. Germline CDR1 SGHVS, CDR2 FQNEAQ. CDR3 in amino acids: CASSLAEADTF. The CDR3 DNA sequence: TGTGCCAGCAGCTTAGCGGAGGCAGACACCTTC.

The CDR3 DNA follows: TGTGCCAGCAGTGATATAAGGGGCACAGATACGCAGTATTTT. Its protein is CASSDIRGTDTQYF. V is TRBV25-1 and J is TRBJ2-3; no clear D. Germline CDR1 is MGHDK and CDR2 is SYGVNS. V was shortened by 3 bases and J by 1 base, with 8 bases between the two germline ends. The CDR3 loop spans 14 amino acids.